This record looks at one TCR beta chain sequence and its context. Its target is not known. The data were obtained in a study of healthy donors' naive CD4 and CD8 T cells. Study results and caveats: Positive CDR3 charge linked to CD4+ cells, negative to CD8+ cells.

TCR libraries were built from about 500 ng of total RNA by linear amplification. In TCRdb, the reads were re-called with MiXCR into one record per CDR3 protein. This sample has around 200,000 distinct CDR3 sequences, with about 70% found just once. CD4+CD8-CD45RO-CD45RA+ cells were naive CD4+; CD8+CD4-CD45RA+CD27bright cells were naive CD8+. CDR3 size: 12 residues. V lost 5 bases to trimming and J lost 10 bases, with 15 bases between them. CDR1 and CDR2 from the germline V gene are SQVTM and ANQGSEA. The V call is TRBV29-1, the J call TRBJ2-1, with D perhaps being TRBD1 or TRBD2 (5 bases each). Sequences were obtained from naive CD4+ and CD8+ T cells sorted from blood, pooled from several donors. This receptor was obtained from a pool of human donors in good health; the sample pools cells from several healthy donors. The CDR3 DNA reads as TGCAGCGTTTCTAGTGGGGGTAACGAGCAGTTCTTC. Amino acid sequence: CSVSSGGNEQFF.